The 3 T cell receptor beta chains presented below share a single source sample, sequenced in a study of shared clonotypes between healthy human individuals. TCRdb's table, derived via immunoSEQ multiplex PCR, lists solely in-frame clones and lacks some. Seen here are about 2.5 million clones, about 90% observed once, and the top ten hold about 0.36%. What was sequenced was naive CD4+ T cells from PBMCs. The subset denotes: CD45RA+ positively selected. Every receptor here comes from a man between 18 and 35 years old in good health. Some clones in this sample may be carry-over from other donors' samples.

J is TRBJ1-1 and V is TRBV5-1; D remains unclear. V gave up 0 bases and J gave up 0 bases, with 9 bases separating them. The CDR3 sequence is 15 residues long. The germline V gene encodes CDR1 SGHRS and CDR2 YFSETQ. CDR3 DNA sequence: TGCGCCAGCAGCTTGGCCTTGAGGGTGAACACTGAAGCTTTCTTT. This translates into CASSLALRVNTEAFF.

The CDR3 DNA sequence: TGTGCCAGCAGTTCGACACTAGCGGGAGGGCAGTTCTTC. Protein sequence: CASSSTLAGGQFF. The chain uses TRBV27 and TRBJ2-1; 12 bases fit TRBD2. Germline V gene sequence: CDR1 MNHEY, CDR2 SMNVEV (reference sequence). V was clipped by 4 bases and J by 12 bases; unmatched bases: 4. CDR3 length: 13 amino acids.

The chain joins TRBV9 to TRBJ1-2; 7 bases fit TRBD1. Trimming cost V 3 bases and J 3 bases; bases outside gene matches: 11. CDR3 size: 16 residues. CDR1 and CDR2 (germline): SGDLS, YYNGEE. CDR3 sequence (DNA): TGTGCCAGCAGCGCGAGGGCTGGGGACAGTCACTATGGCTACACCTTC. Translated: CASSARAGDSHYGYTF.